Each of the 5 T cell receptor beta chains below was sequenced from the same sample in a study of CD8 T cells in Susac syndrome. RNA in amounts of 0.5 to 1 ug was reverse transcribed with random hexamers. TCRdb independently ran MiXCR on the immunoSEQ multiplex PCR reads; one entry per CDR3 protein. The repertoire holds about 85,000 distinct CDR3 sequences, 95% seen once, with 0.46% in the top ten. The specimen was CD8+ T cells from PBMCs. These receptors were collected from a human donor with Susac syndrome.

The chain links TRBV29-1 to TRBJ1-5, with unresolved D. The CDR3 runs to 10 residues. Per the germline V gene, CDR1 is SQVTM and CDR2 is ANQGSEA. V was clipped by 3 bases and J by 9 bases, with 6 bases between them. For the CDR3, the DNA is TGCAGCGTTGAGGGCCCGCCCCAGCATTTT. This gives the protein CSVEGPPQHF.

The chain couples TRBV18 to TRBJ2-7; 11 bases map to TRBD2. Germline V gene lookup returns CDR1 KGHSH and CDR2 LQKENI. The J segment lost 4 bases and the V segment lost 3 bases, leaving 2 bases of the junction unmatched. There are 14 residues in the CDR3. The DNA of the CDR3 is TGTGCCAGCTCACCTCCTAGCGGGAGGTACGAGCAGTACTTC. Translation: CASSPPSGRYEQYF.

The chain links TRBV20-1 to TRBJ1-5; 8 nucleotides align to TRBD1. Germline lookup yields CDR1 DFQATT and CDR2 SNEGSKA (reference sequence). V gave up 2 bases and J gave up 0 bases; unmatched junction bases: 18. This CDR3 has 20 amino acids. The CDR3 loop is CSARPDLGTGDGSSNQPQHF. Here the CDR3 DNA reads TGCAGTGCTAGACCCGATCTGGGGACAGGAGATGGATCTAGCAATCAGCCCCAGCATTTT.

CDR3 bases: TGCGCCAGCAGCTTGGACGGGGGTGCCACTGAAGCTTTCTTT. Translated, it gives CASSLDGGATEAFF. This chain connects TRBV5-1 to TRBJ1-1; D possibly corresponds to TRBD1 (5 bases). The CDR3 is made up of 14 amino acids. V was shortened by 0 bases and J by 4 bases, with 10 bases between the two germline ends. Looked up from germline, CDR1 is SGHRS and CDR2 is YFSETQ.

V usage is TRBV29-1 and J usage is TRBJ2-1, with TRBD2 as a possible D gene (6 bases). Germline V CDR1 and CDR2: SQVTM, ANQGSEA. The CDR3 runs 13 residues. V lost 4 bases and J lost 3, with 10 bases in between. As DNA, the CDR3 is TGCAGCGTTGGGAGGGCTGACTACAATGAGCAGTTCTTC. Its translation: CSVGRADYNEQFF.